The 14 T cell receptor beta chains in this list originate from one sample, sequenced in a study of shared clonotypes between healthy human individuals. Profiling relied on immunoSEQ multiplex PCR, and the TCRdb table lists in-frame clones only, not all of them. The table lists 560,000 or so clones, 95% to 96% of them singletons. CD45RO-negative, CCR7-positively selected cells formed the naive CD8 fraction, excluding terminally differentiated effector memory CD45RA+ cells. What was sequenced was naive CD8+ T cells sorted from blood. The origin of the receptors is a woman aged 25-40 years in good health.

The chain couples TRBV2 to TRBJ2-7, with no clear D. Trimming removed 7 bases at V and 3 bases at J, with 10 bases between. CDR1 and CDR2 (germline): SNHLY, FYNNEI. CDR3 length: 12 residues. CDR3 loop: CASTARDYEQYF. CDR3 sequence (DNA): TGTGCCAGCACCGCACGAGACTACGAGCAGTACTTC.

This chain uses TRBV28 with TRBJ2-5; D call uncertain. Near its end, the DNA agrees better with TRBJ2-7, so the J call may be wrong. The germline V gene encodes CDR1 MDHEN and CDR2 SYDVKM. The CDR3 sequence is 13 residues long. CDR3 sequence (DNA): TGTGCCAGCAGTTACTCGTACTCCTACGAGCAGTACTTC. Residues: CASSYSYSYEQYF.

The rearrangement uses TRBV6-6 and TRBJ1-4; no definite D call. Germline assignment: CDR1 MNHNY and CDR2 SVGAGI (reference sequence). The length of the CDR3 is 12 residues. The V gene lost 5 bases and the J gene lost 4 bases, with 5 bases spanning the gap. Here the CDR3 reads CASSPNNEKLFF. CDR3 nucleotides: TGTGCCAGCAGTCCCAATAATGAAAAACTGTTTTTT.

The chain employs TRBV5-1 and TRBJ2-7; TRBD2 matches 14 bases. Trimming took 3 bases from V and 3 from J; bases not matched to a gene: 2. This CDR3 has 15 residues. Germline V gene sequence: CDR1 SGHRS, CDR2 YFSETQ. The CDR3 DNA reads as TGCGCCAGCAGCTGGGGGACTAGCGGGAGCTACGAGCAGTACTTC. Protein product: CASSWGTSGSYEQYF.

This sequence joins TRBV5-6 and TRBJ1-2; tentative D call: TRBD1 (5 bases). The V end lost 3 bases, the J end lost 4 bases, and 7 bases lay between the germline ends. CDR1 SGHDT and CDR2 YYEEEE come from the germline V gene. The CDR3 runs to 12 residues. CDR3 DNA sequence: TGTGCCAGCAGCTCAGGGTCCTATGGCTACACCTTC. Encoded protein: CASSSGSYGYTF.

The chain carries TRBV9 and TRBJ2-1; D may be TRBD2 (5 bases). V was cut by 0 bases and J by 6 bases, with 22 bases left in between. The CDR3 is 18 residues long. Germline CDR1 reads SGDLS; CDR2 reads YYNGEE. CDR3 residues: CASSVGGGTVRNFNEQFF. CDR3 nucleotides: TGTGCCAGCAGCGTAGGAGGAGGTACAGTACGCAATTTCAATGAGCAGTTCTTC.

The rearrangement joins TRBV11-2 to TRBJ2-3; D not certain. V dropped 5 bases and J dropped 5 bases, with 17 bases sitting between them. Germline CDR1 reads SGHAT; CDR2 reads FQNNGV. This CDR3 has 15 amino acids. CDR3 loop: CASSPSARSKDTQYF. DNA for the CDR3: TGTGCCAGCAGCCCTTCGGCTAGATCTAAAGATACGCAGTATTTT.

V usage is TRBV6-5 and J usage is TRBJ1-1; maybe TRBD1 (6 bases). Germline V gives CDR1 MNHEY, CDR2 SVGAGI. Deletions cut 8 bases from V and 4 bases from J, with 14 bases between. The CDR3 extends over 13 amino acids. The CDR3 bases are TGTGCCAGCTGTTTCGTCAGGGGCACTGAAGCTTTCTTT. As protein: CASCFVRGTEAFF.

The chain carries TRBV19 and TRBJ1-5; TRBD1 might be the D (6 bases). The V gene's germline CDR1 is LNHDA and CDR2 SQIVND (reference sequence). The CDR3 runs to 16 residues. Between the trimmed V and J ends, which lost 5 bases and 0 bases, there was a span of 14 bases. The CDR3 here is CASSDRDIDSNQPQHF. CDR3 in DNA: TGTGCCAGTAGTGACCGGGACATAGATAGCAATCAGCCCCAGCATTTT.

This chain connects TRBV28 to TRBJ1-1; unclear D gene. Germline values: CDR1 MDHEN, CDR2 SYDVKM. Trimming took off 5 bases at V and 1 base at J, with 11 bases between the two ends. This CDR3 region has 14 residues. The CDR3 loop is CASSLGWGNTEAFF. The CDR3 DNA reads TGTGCCAGCAGTCTGGGTTGGGGGAACACTGAAGCTTTCTTT.

This clone was detected only once. The rearrangement uses TRBV6-1 and TRBJ2-3; maybe TRBD1 (6 bases). The CDR3 contains 16 residues. Germline V gene data show CDR1 as MNHNS and CDR2 as SASEGT. V was pared by 4 bases and J by 0 bases, with 14 bases between. As DNA, the CDR3 is TGTGCCAGCAGTGCATACAGGGAGCCTAGCACAGATACGCAGTATTTT. Protein: CASSAYREPSTDTQYF.

This chain connects TRBV7-9 to TRBJ2-1; D might be TRBD1 or TRBD2, each matching 5 bases. CDR1 is SEHNR and CDR2 is FQNEAQ in the germline V gene (reference sequence). The V end lost 6 bases, the J end lost 7 bases, and 25 bases lay between the germline ends. This CDR3 contains 17 residues. The CDR3 reads CASSHLKGSSEVNEQFF. CDR3 sequence (DNA): TGTGCCAGCAGTCACCTCAAGGGGTCCTCGGAGGTGAATGAGCAGTTCTTC.

This rearrangement joins TRBV14 to TRBJ2-2; D is unresolved. The germline gives CDR1 SGHDN, CDR2 FVKESK. V gave up 1 base and J gave up 4 bases, with 4 bases separating them. CDR3 size: 13 residues. Written as DNA, the CDR3 is TGTGCCAGCAGCCAAGTGCGCACCGGGGAGCTGTTTTTT. Encoded protein: CASSQVRTGELFF.

The rearrangement uses TRBV2 and TRBJ2-4; maybe TRBD2 (5 bases). V shed 6 bases and J shed 0 bases, with 18 bases lying between them. The CDR3 covers 17 residues. Germline V gives CDR1 SNHLY, CDR2 FYNNEI. The CDR3, as DNA: TGTGCCAGCAGACCCAAACGAGCGGTTCTAGCCAAAAACATTCAGTACTTC. Protein sequence: CASRPKRAVLAKNIQYF.